The 3 T cell receptor beta chains below all came from one sample that was sequenced in a study of CD8 T cells in Susac syndrome. cDNA came from about 0.51 to 1 ug RNA primed by random hexamers. TCRdb recomputed calls from the immunoSEQ multiplex PCR reads with MiXCR, one row per CDR3 protein. This repertoire shows 85,000 to 120,000 distinct CDR3 sequences, approximately 93% found once; its top ten account for about 0.42%. The specimen was CD8+ T cells from PBMCs. Receptors were obtained from a human donor with Susac syndrome.

V gene TRBV6-4 combines with J gene TRBJ2-7; 8 nucleotides align to TRBD1. The germline V gene has CDR1 MRHNA and CDR2 SNTAGT. V lost 3 bases and J lost 7; bases outside the gene matches: 5. There are 13 residues in the CDR3. CDR3 nucleotides: TGTGCCAGCAGTGAATACAGGGGGAGGGAGCAGTACTTC. Translated: CASSEYRGREQYF.

This chain links TRBV5-8 with TRBJ1-2; D is possibly TRBD1 (5 bases). Germline V gene sequence: CDR1 SGHTS, CDR2 YDEGEE. V lost 4 bases and J lost 4, with 20 bases in between. The CDR3 spans 16 residues. The CDR3, as DNA: TGTGCCAGCAGCCTGGCTGGGGCAGGGCAGATCTATGGCTACACCTTC. Translating gives CASSLAGAGQIYGYTF.

CDR3 sequence: CASSQDWGPDLVETQYF. CDR3 nucleotides: TGTGCCAGCAGCCAAGATTGGGGCCCGGATCTAGTCGAGACCCAGTACTTC. The rearrangement uses TRBV3-1 and TRBJ2-5; tentative D call: TRBD1 (5 bases). This CDR3 has 17 amino acids. Germline CDR1 reads LGHDT; CDR2 reads YNNKEL (reference sequence). V was pared by 0 bases and J by 5 bases, with 19 bases between.